The rows below give T cell receptor beta chains drawn from one sample of a study of neurological immune-mediated disorders. TCRdb reanalysed the 5' RACE reads using MiXCR and keeps one entry per CDR3 protein. The data show 65,000 to 85,000 distinct CDR3 sequences, 3.2% seen once. The sequencing input was PBMCs. These receptors were collected from a woman between 45 and 60 years old with multiple sclerosis. Each CDR3 is given with its conserved first and last residue. The order of the fields is J gene, D gene, CDR3 length, V gene, clone size, CDR3 protein, CDR3 DNA. D genes are given only for firm matches. The size entry is marked missing in some rows and otherwise reads once, few, many or a size class.

TRBJ2-2 | NA | 15 | TRBV5-1 | many | CASSYFAGRGGELFF | TGCGCCAGCAGCTACTTCGCGGGTCGCGGCGGGGAGCTGTTTTTT
TRBJ1-4 | NA | 13 | TRBV18 | many | CASSPRIFEKLFF | TGTGCCAGCTCACCACGGATTTTTGAAAAACTGTTTTTT
TRBJ2-6 | TRBD2 | 20 | TRBV5-1 | medium-sized | CASSSPTLAGLLSGANVLTF | TGCGCCAGCAGCTCGCCAACACTAGCGGGGCTGCTATCGGGGGCCAACGTCCTGACTTTC
TRBJ2-2 | TRBD2 | 18 | TRBV12-3/TRBV12-4 | many | CASRPGLAGGPGTGELFF | TGTGCCAGCAGACCCGGACTAGCGGGGGGGCCTGGCACCGGGGAGCTGTTTTTT
TRBJ2-5 | TRBD2 | 14 | TRBV20-1 | many | CSALRTSGSETQYF | TGCAGTGCTCTCCGGACTAGCGGGAGTGAGACCCAGTACTTC
TRBJ2-5 | NA | 15 | TRBV5-5 | many | CASSLELGGGGTQYF | TGTGCCAGCAGCTTGGAGTTAGGAGGCGGTGGGACCCAGTACTTC
TRBJ2-7 | NA | 14 | TRBV20-1 | many | CSARADSPPNEQYF | TGCAGTGCTAGAGCGGACAGTCCCCCCAACGAGCAGTACTTC
TRBJ2-1 | NA | 16 | TRBV14 | NA | CASSRQRASAYNEQFF | TGTGCCAGTAGCCGCCAAAGGGCTAGCGCTTACAATGAGCAGTTCTTC
TRBJ1-5 | NA | 14 | TRBV20-1 | many | CSARSDLAYQPQHF | TGCAGTGCTAGATCGGATCTCGCCTATCAGCCCCAGCATTTT
TRBJ2-1 | TRBD2 | 18 | TRBV20-1 | many | CSARVTSGGHGSYNEQFF | TGCAGTGCTAGAGTGACTAGCGGGGGCCACGGATCCTACAATGAGCAGTTCTTC
TRBJ2-6 | NA | 16 | TRBV6-6 | many | CASSYSVGVGANVLTF | TGTGCCAGCAGTTACTCGGTGGGTGTAGGGGCCAACGTCCTGACTTTC
TRBJ1-6 | TRBD1 | 16 | TRBV20-1 | many | CSARDDRVSYNSPLHF | TGCAGTGCTAGAGACGACAGGGTTTCCTATAATTCACCCCTCCACTTT
TRBJ2-2 | NA | 16 | TRBV18 | many | CASSTNLPGNTGELFF | TGTGCCAGCTCGACAAATCTTCCGGGAAACACCGGGGAGCTGTTTTTT
TRBJ2-7 | TRBD1 | 14 | TRBV5-5 | many | CASKHPGQNYEQYF | TGTGCCAGCAAACATCCGGGACAGAACTACGAGCAGTACTTC
TRBJ1-3 | TRBD1 | 14 | TRBV9 | many | CASSVRTGENTIYF | TGTGCCAGCAGCGTGAGGACAGGGGAAAACACCATATATTTT
TRBJ2-7 | NA | 15 | TRBV20-1 | NA | CSARDSRFSSYEQYF | TGCAGTGCTAGAGATTCGCGTTTCAGCTCCTACGAGCAGTACTTC
TRBJ2-1 | NA | 12 | TRBV5-6 | many | CASSFTGNEQFF | TGTGCCAGCAGCTTTACGGGGAATGAGCAGTTCTTC
TRBJ2-2 | NA | 11 | TRBV2 | many | CASSGEGELFF | TGTGCCAGCAGTGGAGAGGGGGAGCTGTTTTTT
TRBJ2-1 | NA | 14 | TRBV18 | many | CASSRGGVRDEQFF | TGTGCCAGCTCACGAGGGGGGGTACGTGATGAGCAGTTCTTC
TRBJ2-3 | TRBD2 | 16 | TRBV6-6 | many | CASSGQSTSGTDTQYF | TGTGCCAGCAGTGGACAATCGACTAGCGGAACAGATACGCAGTATTTT
TRBJ1-1 | NA | 14 | TRBV2 | many | CASSLYFVGTEAFF | TGTGCCAGCAGCCTTTACTTTGTTGGGACTGAAGCTTTCTTT
TRBJ1-4 | NA | 13 | TRBV20-1 | many | CSARDFRGEKLFF | TGCAGTGCTAGAGACTTTAGAGGTGAAAAACTGTTTTTT